This record covers a single T cell receptor beta chain. This clone was found a few times. Its antigen is currently not known. Base qualities are not recorded, but no much larger clone differs from it by a single base. The library was prepared using the immunoSEQ multiplex PCR assay. For the multiplex PCR, a mixture combining 60 forward primers for TCR Vbeta segments and 13 reverse primers for TCR Jbeta segments was used. The CDR3 region of rearranged TCR beta genes was amplified from genomic DNA by a multiplex PCR assay. The amplified TCR beta libraries were sequenced on the Illumina HiSeq System as 87-base-pair reads. On the authors' methods: In a later analysis, 80 million or so unique TCR beta chains were counted across the approximately 670 repertoires, and around 10 million of these chains were shared by at least two donors. Raw reads were error-corrected and collapsed into unique sequences by a nearest-neighbor algorithm in which closely related sequences were merged to remove PCR and sequencing errors. CDR3 sequences were aligned to IMGT reference sequences to assign V, D and J gene segments. For a sequence to be retained, at least a six-nucleotide match to both a V gene segment and a J gene segment was required. Rearrangements were classified as productive when the CDR3 lacked stop codons and remained in frame with V and J, and all other rearrangements were classified as non-productive. CDR3 was defined by IMGT convention, running from the second conserved V-encoded cysteine to the conserved J-encoded phenylalanine. The earlier analysis of fewer than 700 of the donors excluded sequences that lacked an unambiguous match to a single V gene segment. An earlier analysis of several hundred of the donors called V segments functional above 56.7% productive rearrangements and segregating when the between-donor standard deviation exceeded 5%. A statistical classification framework was built for diagnosing cytomegalovirus status from the catalog of TCR beta chain sequences. A later analysis assigned V and J genes by comparing TCR nucleotide sequences with IMGT/GENE-DB human TR gene sequences. In a later analysis, CDR3 sequences and most-parsimonious VDJ recombination scenarios were assigned using the TCRdist pipeline. In a later analysis, each TCR beta chain was defined by its CDR3 amino acid sequence together with its V-gene family, and reads without a unique V-gene family were excluded. As a way to deal with suspected cross-contamination and a sequencing artifact, a later analysis dropped hundreds of nucleotide sequences that were highly shared and had low generation probability. For each public chain, a later analysis derived a clonal expansion index from normalized ranks of inferred template counts within each repertoire. A later analysis computed generation probabilities with a VDJ recombination model fitted to out-of-frame rearrangements, and checked the results against IGoR. Hypergeometric tests were used in a later analysis to score TCR-TCR, TCR-HLA and TCR-CMV co-occurrence, with a repertoire-size bias correction applied to the TCR pairs. To estimate false discovery rates, a later analysis permuted the HLA or CMV assignments 20 times. In a later analysis, co-occurring TCRs were grouped using DBSCAN, with TCRdist sequence similarity added in when clustering inside HLA-allele-positive subsets. Repertoires with fewer than 30,000 or more than 120,000 public chains were left out of co-occurrence clustering, as were several repertoires with anomalous nucleotide sharing. Entries here come from immuneACCESS through TCRdb and include only in-frame sequences with V and J called. Some clones fail to appear in such tables; in the studies checked, an unresolved V gene covers under half of the shortfall, and the cause of the remainder is unknown. The DNA was the basis for D and trimming; V, J and clone size are from that table. In this sample the table shows around 130,000 clones, less than 80% of which occur a single time. The ten largest clones add up to 6.6% of the sample.

The cohort was made up of approximately 670 healthy bone marrow donors. At the time of sampling, every cohort member was nominally healthy, though immune exposures that went unrecorded were likely present. The donor was CMV seropositive and was included in the group of 250 to 300 seropositive cohort members. Every donor gave a peripheral blood sample, and the peripheral blood mononuclear cells from that sample were used for TCR beta sequencing. The Qiagen DNeasy Blood Extraction Kit was used to extract genomic DNA from the blood cell samples. The germline V gene encodes CDR1 ENHRY and CDR2 SYGVKD. The trim is 0 bases for V and 5 bases for J, with a gap of 13 bases between the germline ends. The CDR3 goes from the cysteine to the phenylalanine over 16 residues. Of all the DNA, just the CDR3 is kept, 48 bases in frame from base 1. The data originate from a study of cytomegalovirus exposure and HLA in healthy donors listed by TCRdb under 2017. About the study as a whole: According to an earlier analysis of 587 of the donors, 150 million to 200 million T cells yielded 90 million to 140 million unique TCR beta sequences and less than 300 Gb of sequence data. An early release covering 550 to 650 HLA-typed donors comprised approximately 300 gigabases of sequencing data and around 85 million unique TCR sequences. Of the roughly 400 genotyped donors, 80% to 90% were placed in the genetic ancestry cluster associated with self-reported Caucasian donors. The study aimed to test whether cataloging public T cell receptors could reveal signatures of past pathogen exposure. Using immunosequencing, the study profiled T cell repertoires from fewer than 850 subjects and related those repertoires to cytomegalovirus serostatus. Besides the first cohort of some 670 subjects, a separate validation cohort made up of 120 or so different subjects was used. High-throughput TCR immunosequencing, statistical association of individual TCRs with disease status, and machine learning were combined to predict cytomegalovirus infection status. To study patterns of TCR occurrence, a later analysis re-analyzed previously published TCR beta repertoires from under 750 donors and added high-resolution HLA genotyping. The later analysis used no new phenotypic data to find candidate immune exposures, relying instead on TCR beta sequences and their occurrence across donors. In an earlier analysis of around 540 of the donors, high-throughput TCR beta sequencing was used to judge whether each TCR beta V gene segment behaved as functional or pseudogenic. Donor age, sex, ethnicity and CMV serostatus were compiled alongside the repertoire data. A later genetic analysis used genome-wide SNP genotypes for about 65% of the roughly 700 donors, treating that subset as a discovery cohort. Every repertoire in the discovery cohort had been generated on one and the same sequencing platform. Both class I and class II loci were covered by HLA typing, at four-digit resolution. The number of donors typed differed by locus, with 629-630 for A, B, C, DRB1 and DQB1, more than 500 for DQA1, 600 to 610 for DPA1, and around 430 for DPB1. Four or five DR-DQ haplotypes were treated as single units for association and clustering because of strong linkage in the cohort. Among about 370 genotyped donors of the cohort, an average of approximately 240,000 unique TCR beta nucleotide sequences was sequenced per donor, of which about 20% were non-productive. The investigation overall reported the following: According to a later analysis, parvovirus B19, influenza, CMV and Epstein-Barr virus appeared linked to several top co-occurrence clusters. The cohort was sequenced for TCR beta chains only, and without alpha or paired-chain data the features that could be detected were limited. Because the 87-base-pair reads could not distinguish some IMGT-functional V segments, including TRBV6-2 and TRBV6-3, those segments were excluded. In a later genetic analysis, a missense DCLRE1C variant was associated with V-gene and J-gene trimming of TCR beta chains, and the association was replicated in an independent cohort. The classifier was reported to diagnose cytomegalovirus status with high specificity and sensitivity in both the original and validation cohorts. Most TCR sequences were observed very rarely across donors, whereas some public TCRs were present in many individuals. A later analysis found that most CMV-associated TCR beta chains appeared HLA-restricted, with HLA associations seemingly driven largely by CMV exposure. When HLA alleles, especially DR and DQ, strongly co-occurred, attributing TCR associations to individual alleles was difficult. Correlated functional status among segregating V segments might reflect linkage disequilibrium, but an unknown experimental factor could not be ruled out. A cluster of highly shared sequence variants was judged likely to represent a technical artifact of the sequencing pipeline. In vitro tests confirmed that three of the cytomegalovirus-associated TCR beta chains recognize cytomegalovirus antigens. Roughly uniform sequencing depth across donors was assumed in presence/absence analyses, although this assumption may not hold. In a later analysis, the rate of TCR association differed among HLA loci, with DRB1 alleles having the most associated TCRs and HLA-C alleles having the fewest. In an earlier analysis of some 540 of the donors, most TCR beta V segments appeared in productive rearrangements about 87% or about 30% of the time, broadly matching IMGT annotations. A later genetic analysis reported fewer N-insertions in productive TCRs among donors in an Asian-associated ancestry cluster than the approximately 670-donor mean. Specific HLA alleles were associated with 15,000 to 20,000 TCR beta sequences at a false discovery rate of 0.05 in a later analysis. Because counts were too low, about 18 rarely observed V segments, including chromosome 9 orphons, were left out of the earlier analysis of 500 to 750 of the donors. A total of 150 to 200 TCR beta chains were listed by the study as associated with cytomegalovirus. The authors suggested that the approach could potentially be extended to other disease states and immunological phenotypes. Because HLA typing was unavailable for some donors at each locus, only the typed subset was used in association tests. A further reported finding was that TCR beta sequences accurately predicted the HLA-A and HLA-B alleles for most subjects in the first cohort. A later analysis found that HLA-associated TCR beta chains were more clonally expanded and had lower generation probabilities than equally common non-associated chains. For the cohort, immune exposure information was limited to CMV serostatus.

This clonotype was obtained from a man in his forties or fifties in good health and CMV-seropositive. The sequence links TRBV10-3 to TRBJ1-4; the D gene is perhaps TRBD1, from 5 matching bases. Sequenced input: PBMCs. The CDR3 sequence is CAISESAGRRNEKLFF. The DNA reads as follows: TGTGCCATCAGTGAGTCGGCAGGGCGGAGAAATGAAAAACTGTTTTTT.